Listed here are 26 T cell receptor beta chains from one sample, sequenced in a study of shared clonotypes between healthy human individuals. Repertoires were generated with immunoSEQ multiplex PCR, while TCRdb's copy carries only in-frame clones and drops some. The sample records about 2.2 million clones, 93% being singletons. Naive CD8 populations comprised CD45RO-negative cells positively selected for CCR7, excluding terminally differentiated effector memory CD45RA+ cells. Sequenced sample: naive CD8+ T cells from PBMCs. Source of these receptors: a man between 18 and 29 years old in good health. Some clones in this sample may be carry-over from other donors' samples.

The chain combines TRBV7-9 with TRBJ2-5, with TRBD2 as a possible D gene (5 bases). This CDR3 is 16 amino acids long. The ends were cut back, 1 base at V and 0 bases at J, with 12 bases in the middle. Germline values: CDR1 SEHNR, CDR2 FQNEAQ (reference sequence). The CDR3 bases are TGTGCCAGCAGCTTAGGCGGCGGGCCGTACCAAGAGACCCAGTACTTC. Translation gives CASSLGGGPYQETQYF.

The chain employs TRBV29-1 and TRBJ2-3; possibly TRBD1 for D (6 bases). This CDR3 is 14 amino acids long. Germline CDR1 reads SQVTM; CDR2 reads ANQGSEA. Trimming took off 7 bases at V and 0 bases at J, with 14 bases between the two ends. The CDR3 bases are TGCAGCGCCCCACAGGGCCGAAGCACAGATACGCAGTATTTT. Its translation: CSAPQGRSTDTQYF.

V usage is TRBV19 and J usage is TRBJ1-1; D remains unclear. Trimming removed 4 bases from V and 3 bases from J, with 9 bases in between. Germline V gene sequence: CDR1 LNHDA, CDR2 SQIVND (reference sequence). The length of the CDR3 is 13 residues. DNA for the CDR3: TGTGCCAGTAGTACTATAGAGGACACTGAAGCTTTCTTT. It codes for CASSTIEDTEAFF.

This sequence joins TRBV6-1 and TRBJ2-5; D is unclear. The length of the CDR3 is 15 residues. V dropped 4 bases and J dropped 0 bases, with 12 bases sitting between them. Germline assignment: CDR1 MNHNS and CDR2 SASEGT. CDR3 DNA sequence: TGTGCCAGCAGTGTGTTTCTGAGGAACCAAGAGACCCAGTACTTC. As protein: CASSVFLRNQETQYF.

The V and J genes are TRBV27 and TRBJ1-1; D possibly corresponds to TRBD1 (6 bases). V was trimmed by 5 bases and J by 2 bases, leaving 21 bases between them. Looked up from germline, CDR1 is MNHEY and CDR2 is SMNVEV (reference sequence). The CDR3 runs 17 residues. The CDR3 sequence: CASSPIKVTGINTEAFF. Here the CDR3 DNA reads TGTGCCAGCAGTCCAATCAAAGTAACAGGGATAAACACTGAAGCTTTCTTT.

The V call is TRBV9, the J call TRBJ2-1, with a tentative D call TRBD1 (5 bases). The CDR3 spans 13 residues. Trimming removed 5 bases from V and 5 bases from J, with 11 bases in between. Germline V lookup: CDR1 SGDLS, CDR2 YYNGEE. CDR3 nucleotides: TGTGCCAGCAGTGGCAGGGCAGACAATGAGCAGTTCTTC. Translating it yields CASSGRADNEQFF.

The chain couples TRBV5-1 to TRBJ2-1, with 7 nucleotides matching TRBD2. This CDR3 contains 15 residues. V shed 2 bases and J 8 bases; nucleotides not matched to a gene: 10. The germline V gene encodes CDR1 SGHRS and CDR2 YFSETQ. CDR3 sequence (DNA): TGCGCCAGCAGCTTAAGCGCGGGAGCGTGGGATGAGCAGTTCTTC. It codes for CASSLSAGAWDEQFF. Supplemented by reference TRBV5-1 and TRBJ2-1, the full variable domain reads KAGVTQTPRYLIKTRGQQVTLSCSPISGHRSVSWYQQTPGQGLQFLFEYFSETQRNKGNFPGRFSGRQFSNSRSEMNVSTLELGDSALYLCASSLSAGAWDEQFFGPGTRLTVL.

This rearrangement joins TRBV2 to TRBJ2-5; D unresolved. Per the germline V gene, CDR1 is SNHLY and CDR2 is FYNNEI. V lost 0 bases, J lost 5 bases, and 19 bases lay in between. The CDR3 is 17 amino acids. CDR3 protein: CASSEALRGDPRETQYF. CDR3 in DNA: TGTGCCAGCAGTGAAGCGCTTCGAGGAGACCCCCGGGAGACCCAGTACTTC.

The V and J genes are TRBV5-1 and TRBJ1-1, with D possibly matching TRBD1 (6 bases). V lost 4 bases, J lost 11 bases, and 18 bases lay in between. Germline V gene data show CDR1 as SGHRS and CDR2 as YFSETQ. The CDR3 covers 13 residues. The CDR3 DNA reads as TGCGCCAGCAGCCCGGGGACACTACCACCGGCTTTCTTT. As protein: CASSPGTLPPAFF.

The V call is TRBV4-1, the J call TRBJ2-6; unclear D gene. V was clipped by 4 bases and J by 1 base, with 8 bases between them. Per the germline V gene, CDR1 is MGHRA and CDR2 is YSYEKL. CDR3 length equals 15 residues. The CDR3: CASSPAASGANVLTF. Written as DNA, the CDR3 is TGCGCCAGCAGCCCCGCCGCATCTGGGGCCAACGTCCTGACTTTC.

The V call is TRBV5-5, the J call TRBJ2-1; possibly TRBD2 for D (6 bases). This CDR3 region has 13 residues. In germline, CDR1 is SGHKS, CDR2 YYEKEE (reference sequence). Trimming shortened V by 6 bases and J by 7 bases, and 14 bases separated the two germline ends. Written as DNA, the CDR3 is TGTGCCAGCACCGCCGGGAGTGCTAATGAGCAGTTCTTC. Its translation is CASTAGSANEQFF.

The rearrangement joins TRBV15 to TRBJ2-7; 12 positions match TRBD1. The CDR3 runs 15 residues. Germline V gene data show CDR1 as LNHNV and CDR2 as YYDKDF (reference sequence). V trimming: 9 bases; J trimming: 7 bases; junction bases outside the gene matches: 13. As DNA, the CDR3 is TGTGCCACGGATGACCGGGACAGGGGGCTGGGGGAGCAGTACTTC. It encodes CATDDRDRGLGEQYF. Using reference TRBV15 and TRBJ2-7 for the parts outside the CDR3, the full variable domain is DAMVIQNPRYQVTQFGKPVTLSCSQTLNHNVMYWYQQKSSQAPKLLFHYYDKDFNNEADTPDNFQSRRPNTSFCFLDIRSPGLGDTAMYLCATDDRDRGLGEQYFGPGTRLTVT.

This clone has a single count. The rearrangement uses TRBV5-1 and TRBJ2-3, with 7 bases aligning to TRBD1. V was pared by 4 bases and J by 6 bases, with 11 bases of the junction left unmatched. The length of the CDR3 is 15 residues. Germline V gene lookup returns CDR1 SGHRS and CDR2 YFSETQ. The CDR3 sequence: CASSPTQGIEDTQYF. As DNA, the CDR3 is TGCGCCAGCAGCCCGACACAGGGGATCGAGGATACGCAGTATTTT.

The chain couples TRBV25-1 to TRBJ2-5, with D tentatively TRBD2 (5 bases). Near its end, the DNA agrees better with TRBJ2-7, so the J call may be wrong. CDR1 and CDR2 (germline): MGHDK, SYGVNS. The CDR3 runs 12 residues. The CDR3 here is CASSGNYYEQYF. CDR3 DNA: TGTGCCAGCAGCGGGAATTACTACGAGCAGTACTTC.

The V call is TRBV9, the J call TRBJ1-2, with D perhaps TRBD1 (6 bases). The CDR3 runs to 14 residues. Germline loops: CDR1 SGDLS, CDR2 YYNGEE. The germline V and J ends were trimmed by 3 bases and 2 bases, with 11 bases remaining between them. This chain's CDR3 is CASSEGDLNYGYTF. The CDR3 DNA reads as TGTGCCAGCAGCGAGGGGGACTTAAACTATGGCTACACCTTC. Supplemented by reference TRBV9 and TRBJ1-2, the full variable domain reads DSGVTQTPKHLITATGQRVTLRCSPRSGDLSVYWYQQSLDQGLQFLIQYYNGEERAKGNILERFSAQQFPDLHSELNLSSLELGDSALYFCASSEGDLNYGYTFGSGTRLTVV.

V is TRBV11-2 and J is TRBJ2-1, with D uncertain. The V gene lost 5 bases and the J gene lost 6 bases, with 23 bases spanning the gap. The CDR3 extends over 17 amino acids. Germline V gene data show CDR1 as SGHAT and CDR2 as FQNNGV. The CDR3 nucleotides read TGTGCCAGCAGCATATCGACACGGGTCTTGACGGTCAATGAGCAGTTCTTC. This codes for CASSISTRVLTVNEQFF.

The V and J genes are TRBV2 and TRBJ2-6; D not certain. Germline V gene sequence: CDR1 SNHLY, CDR2 FYNNEI. This CDR3 has 15 amino acids. Between the trimmed V and J ends, which lost 7 bases and 1 base, there was a span of 11 bases. The CDR3 loop is CASTPWGSGANVLTF. CDR3 DNA: TGTGCCAGCACCCCATGGGGTTCTGGGGCCAACGTCCTGACTTTC.

V usage is TRBV15 and J usage is TRBJ1-2, with D possibly matching TRBD1 (6 bases). V was pared by 3 bases and J by 4 bases, with 15 bases between. This CDR3 spans 15 amino acids. Per the germline V gene, CDR1 is LNHNV and CDR2 is YYDKDF (reference sequence). This CDR3 reads CATSSHLTGTYGYTF. In DNA, the CDR3 is TGTGCCACCAGCAGCCATTTGACAGGAACCTATGGCTACACCTTC.

This clone came up once. The chain is built from TRBV7-2 and TRBJ1-2, with a tentative D call TRBD1 (5 bases). Germline loops: CDR1 SGHTA, CDR2 FQGNSA. Between the trimmed V and J ends, which lost 2 bases and 5 bases, there was a span of 15 bases. The CDR3 sequence is 15 residues long. The CDR3 sequence is CASSLRRQQKYGYTF. The DNA for the CDR3 is TGTGCCAGCAGCTTACGCCGACAGCAGAAATATGGCTACACCTTC.

The V call is TRBV7-8, the J call TRBJ2-7, with 14 bases aligning to TRBD2. The CDR3 contains 16 residues. After removal of 4 bases from V and 2 bases from J, the junction contained 4 bases not matched to a gene. Germline lookup yields CDR1 SGHVS and CDR2 FQNEAQ. CDR3 in DNA: TGTGCCAGCAGCTCAAGACTAGCGGGAGGGCCCTACGAGCAGTACTTC. Encoded protein: CASSSRLAGGPYEQYF.

The J gene is TRBJ1-3, the V gene TRBV4-1; D remains unclear. The CDR3 has 15 amino acids. Germline CDR1 MGHRA, CDR2 YSYEKL. The germline V and J ends were trimmed by 0 bases and 4 bases, with 10 bases remaining between them. CDR3 amino acids: CASSQDEGGGNTIYF. The CDR3 region has the DNA TGCGCCAGCAGCCAAGATGAGGGTGGCGGAAACACCATATATTTT.

As for this clone: At one boundary the junction diverges from the germline segment, which might be a read error. The chain combines TRBV5-4 with TRBJ2-6; D unclear. Germline CDR1 is SGHNT and CDR2 is YYREEE (reference sequence). This CDR3 region has 18 residues. The DNA of the CDR3 is TGTGCCAGCAGCTTGGGGTGGAGTCAGCTCTCTGGGACCAACGTCCTGACTTTC. Residues: CASSLGWSQLSGTNVLTF.

DNA for the CDR3: TGCGCCAGCAGCCGAGGGACAGAGCAGTTCTTC. Translation gives CASSRGTEQFF. The J gene is TRBJ2-1, the V gene TRBV4-1; possibly TRBD1 for D (6 bases). Germline V lookup: CDR1 MGHRA, CDR2 YSYEKL. Trimming removed 4 bases from V and 10 bases from J, with 8 bases in between. CDR3 length: 11 amino acids.

The V call is TRBV27, the J call TRBJ1-5; D perhaps matches TRBD1 (5 bases). V lost 0 bases and J lost 7, with 10 bases in between. The CDR3 length is 14 residues. Germline CDR1 reads MNHEY; CDR2 reads SMNVEV (reference sequence). The CDR3 is CASSLSAGPQPQHF. The CDR3 DNA sequence: TGTGCCAGCAGTTTATCTGCAGGGCCCCAGCCCCAGCATTTT.

The chain combines TRBV5-1 with TRBJ2-3; a weak D match, TRBD1 (6 bases). Germline assignment: CDR1 SGHRS and CDR2 YFSETQ. V lost 2 bases and J lost 0, with 10 bases in between. The CDR3 extends over 15 amino acids. CDR3 protein: CASSLVGASTDTQYF. CDR3 nucleotides: TGCGCCAGCAGCTTAGTGGGGGCTAGCACAGATACGCAGTATTTT.

This chain connects TRBV7-2 to TRBJ2-7; 7 bases align to TRBD1. Germline V gives CDR1 SGHTA, CDR2 FQGNSA. This CDR3 region has 13 residues. V lost 5 bases to trimming and J lost 6 bases; unmatched junction nucleotides: 7. Written as DNA, the CDR3 is TGTGCCAGCAGCGGGGGACAGTTCTCCGAGCAGTACTTC. Its translation is CASSGGQFSEQYF.